This T cell receptor (beta chain) appears in the sequencing data of a study of response to subunit inactivated influenza vaccine. The study, taken as a whole, reports: The study's authors posited that every seasonal influenza vaccination enlists few new T cells.

The table lists this clonotype with a count of one. Its antigen is still unknown. A single record per CDR3 protein comes from TCRdb applying MiXCR to the RT-PCR reads. This table holds fewer than 350,000 distinct CDR3 sequences, just over 20% found once. The ends lost 3 bases at V and 3 bases at J; junction bases unmatched: 13. Germline-derived CDR1 and CDR2 are SGHTA and FQGNSA. The CDR3 contains 17 residues. The origin of this receptor is a man between 50 and 75 years old who received an inactivated influenza vaccine. This specimen consisted of PBMCs from blood, obtained roughly 20 months after vaccination. The rearrangement uses TRBV7-2 and TRBJ1-2; TRBD1 matches at 7 bases. In DNA form, the CDR3 reads TGTGCCAGCAGCTTCCAACAGGGGAGTAAGGGTGACTATGGCTACACCTTC. It codes for CASSFQQGSKGDYGYTF. The full variable domain, in which reference TRBV7-2 and TRBJ1-2 provide the parts outside the CDR3, is GAGVSQSPSNKVTEKGKDVELRCDPISGHTALYWYRQSLGQGLEFLIYFQGNSAPDKSGLPSDRFSAERTGGSVSTLTIQRTQQEDSAVYLCASSFQQGSKGDYGYTFGSGTRLTVV.